This entry is about one T cell receptor beta chain. Its antigen specificity is not known. Base quality data are lacking; no much larger clone is found one base away. Its CDR3 holds 14 amino acids, cysteine through phenylalanine. Only the CDR3 DNA is retained, 42 bases long and in frame from the first base. The germline V gene yields MDHEN for CDR1 and SYDVKM for CDR2. V is clipped by 7 bases and J by 7 bases, and the sequence between their germline boundaries is 20 bases long. This sample was included in a study of T cells after somatic rescue of genetic block (dated by TCRdb to 2020 to 2022). With regard to the full study: The study assessed how robust, over the long term, a T-cell system was when the system had developed through somatic rescue of a genetic block in T-cell development.

Libraries were prepared through the immunoSEQ multiplex PCR assay. Sourced from immuneACCESS, this table was stored by TCRdb with only in-frame sequences that have V and J called. A share of the clones is absent; for the studies checked, an unresolved V gene accounts for under half, and the remainder has no known explanation. This sample comprises some 90,000 clones, 70% to 90% of them detected only once. Clones ranked in the top ten supply 1.5% to 2% of the sample. This receptor was obtained from a woman between 18 and 29 years old. The rearrangement joined TRBV28 to TRBJ2-7; a tentative D call is TRBD1 (5 bases match). Sequences were obtained from peripheral blood mononuclear cells (PBMCs). The CDR3 region has the sequence CASTSPSKGREQYF. The sequenced DNA is TGTGCCAGCACGAGTCCATCCAAGGGGCGAGAGCAGTACTTC.